This entry describes one T cell receptor beta chain. This specimen belongs to a study of blood T cell repertoires in COVID-19. Overall study: In each case, the material was cDNA or gDNA derived from T cells, B-cell-depleted T cells, or PBMCs.

From germline, CDR1 is KGHSH and CDR2 LQKENI. The CDR3 is made up of 15 amino acids. V was shortened by 2 bases and J by 5 bases, with 15 bases between the two germline ends. Methods used by the authors: Estimation of nucleated cell counts relied on the amplification of reference gene primers. Profiling relied on immunoSEQ multiplex PCR, and the TCRdb table lists in-frame clones only, not all of them. The V and J calls and clone size are taken from that table; D and trimming were inferred from the DNA. The sample has a few hundred thousand clones, roughly 90% seen once. The V gene is TRBV18, the J gene TRBJ1-1, with no clear D. The sample taken for sequencing was peripheral blood. The clonotype comes from a human donor in a cohort sampled during active COVID-19. The CDR3 bases are TGTGCCAGCTCACCATGGGCCCCGGGCGGGACTGAAGCTTTCTTT. This encodes CASSPWAPGGTEAFF.